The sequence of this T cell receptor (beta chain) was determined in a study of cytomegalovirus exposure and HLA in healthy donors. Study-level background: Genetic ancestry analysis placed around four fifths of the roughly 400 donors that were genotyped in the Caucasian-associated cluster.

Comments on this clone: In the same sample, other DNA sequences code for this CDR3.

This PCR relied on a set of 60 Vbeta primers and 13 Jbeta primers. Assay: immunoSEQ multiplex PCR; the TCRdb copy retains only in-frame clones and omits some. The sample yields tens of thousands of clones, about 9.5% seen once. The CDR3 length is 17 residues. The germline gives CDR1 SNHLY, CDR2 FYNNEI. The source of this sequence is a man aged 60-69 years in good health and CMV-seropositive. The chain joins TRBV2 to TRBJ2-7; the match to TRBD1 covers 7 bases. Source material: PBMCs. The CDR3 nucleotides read TGTGCCAGAAGTGAATTTAGCACGCACGGGACAGACTACGAGCAGTACGTC. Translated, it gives CARSEFSTHGTDYEQYV.